One sample yielded the 13 T cell receptor beta chains listed below, sequenced in a study of blood T cell repertoires in COVID-19. Only in-frame clones appear in the TCRdb table, and some are missing; sequencing was by immunoSEQ multiplex PCR. The data show some 240,000 clones, about 90% seen once. The sequenced material came from peripheral blood. These TCRs come from an older woman with COVID-19, enrolled during active disease.

The chain recombines TRBV6-6 with TRBJ1-5; tentative D call: TRBD1 (6 bases). CDR1 and CDR2 (germline): MNHNY, SVGAGI (reference sequence). V was clipped by 7 bases and J by 2 bases, with 15 bases between them. CDR3 size: 15 residues. The CDR3 DNA reads as TGTGCCAGCACCACGGGGGGGCAGGGCAATCAGCCCCAGCATTTT. Translation gives CASTTGGQGNQPQHF.

The chain recombines TRBV20-1 with TRBJ1-2; 9 nucleotides match TRBD1. The CDR3 runs to 19 residues. V lost 3 bases to trimming and J lost 2 bases; unmatched junction nucleotides: 19. From germline, CDR1 is DFQATT and CDR2 SNEGSKA (reference sequence). CDR3 sequence reads: CSASRDPPGQGDRNYGYTF. CDR3 DNA sequence: TGCAGTGCTAGTAGAGACCCTCCGGGACAGGGCGACCGAAACTATGGCTACACCTTC.

The chain couples TRBV6-5 to TRBJ1-1; 10 bases align to TRBD1. CDR3 size: 14 residues. Germline CDR1 is MNHEY and CDR2 is SVGAGI. J gave up 6 bases and V 5 bases, and 6 bases lay outside the gene matches. As DNA, the CDR3 is TGTGCCAGCAGTCGTTCGACAGGGGGCTCTGAAGCTTTCTTT. This codes for CASSRSTGGSEAFF.

V is TRBV11-3 and J is TRBJ2-1; TRBD2 matches 8 bases. The junction had 6 bases not matched to a gene; V was cut back by 1 base and J by 10 bases. Germline CDR1 and CDR2: SGHNT and YENEEA. This CDR3 region has 14 residues. CDR3 sequence reads: CASSLVGIAGEQFF. CDR3 sequence (DNA): TGTGCCAGCAGCTTAGTTGGTATAGCGGGGGAGCAGTTCTTC. Together with reference TRBV11-3 and TRBJ2-1, the CDR3 gives the full variable domain: EAGVVQSPRYKIIEKKQPVAFWCNPISGHNTLYWYLQNLGQGPELLIRYENEEAVDDSQLPKDRFSAERLKGVDSTLKIQPAELGDSAVYLCASSLVGIAGEQFFGPGTRLTVL.

V and J are TRBV5-1 and TRBJ2-7; TRBD1 might be the D (6 bases). The V end lost 1 base, the J end lost 2 bases, and 10 bases lay between the germline ends. Looked up from germline, CDR1 is SGHRS and CDR2 is YFSETQ. CDR3 length equals 14 residues. This chain's CDR3 is CASSLRGLTYEQYF. CDR3 bases: TGCGCCAGCAGCTTGAGGGGGTTGACCTACGAGCAGTACTTC.

The chain carries TRBV19 and TRBJ2-5, with 9 bases that match TRBD1. The germline V gene encodes CDR1 LNHDA and CDR2 SQIVND (reference sequence). The CDR3 totals 14 residues. V was clipped by 5 bases and J by 5 bases; unmatched bases: 6. The CDR3 region has the DNA TGTGCCAGTAGTGCCAACAGGGGGCCGGAGACCCAGTACTTC. As protein: CASSANRGPETQYF.

The chain is built from TRBV6-2 or TRBV6-3 and TRBJ2-5, with no clear D. The CDR3 consists of 14 residues. Deletions cut 0 bases from V and 1 base from J, with 6 bases between. Germline V gene lookup returns CDR1 MNHEY and CDR2 SVGEGT. The CDR3 is CASSYSRAQETQYF. CDR3 coding DNA: TGTGCCAGCAGTTACTCGAGAGCCCAAGAGACCCAGTACTTC.

This clone was seen only once. This chain connects TRBV6-1 to TRBJ1-2, with 7 bases lining up with TRBD1. The ends lost 5 bases at V and 8 bases at J; junction bases unmatched: 8. This CDR3 spans 13 amino acids. Germline CDR1 is MNHNS and CDR2 is SASEGT. This chain's CDR3 is CASSSGGGYGYTF. The CDR3 region has the DNA TGTGCCAGCAGTTCAGGGGGAGGCTACGGCTACACCTTC.

This clone occurred a few times. The rearrangement uses TRBV4-2 and TRBJ1-2; D is uncertain. The CDR3 covers 15 residues. Deletions cut 4 bases from V and 3 bases from J, with 15 bases between. Germline assignment: CDR1 LGHNA and CDR2 YNFKEQ. The DNA of the CDR3 is TGTGCCAGCAGCCCGTCGCCAGGAAATGACTATGGCTACACCTTC. It translates to CASSPSPGNDYGYTF.

CDR3: CASSLMGGTDGYEQYF. The CDR3 nucleotides are TGTGCCAGCAGTTTAATGGGCGGGACCGATGGGTACGAGCAGTACTTC. The chain combines TRBV28 with TRBJ2-7; a weak D match, TRBD2 (6 bases). The CDR3 spans 16 residues. Looked up from germline, CDR1 is MDHEN and CDR2 is SYDVKM. The V end lost 2 bases, the J end lost 4 bases, and 18 bases lay between the germline ends.

This chain uses TRBV28 with TRBJ1-4, with 8 bases matching TRBD1. The CDR3 is made up of 13 amino acids. CDR1 MDHEN and CDR2 SYDVKM come from the germline V gene. V trimming: 2 bases; J trimming: 8 bases; junction bases outside the gene matches: 1. In DNA form, the CDR3 reads TGTGCCAGCAGTTTAACAGGGGGGGAAAAACTGTTTTTT. Translated: CASSLTGGEKLFF.

This clone was detected only once. The chain couples TRBV11-3 to TRBJ2-7; 7 bases map to TRBD2. Germline lookup yields CDR1 SGHNT and CDR2 YENEEA. This CDR3 has 15 amino acids. Trimming cost V 1 base and J 7 bases; bases outside gene matches: 10. The CDR3, as DNA: TGTGCCAGCAGCTTAGGGGCGGGGGACCTCCTGGAGCAGTACTTC. Its protein is CASSLGAGDLLEQYF.

The genes are TRBV6-1 and TRBJ2-1, with D uncertain. Germline CDR1 is MNHNS and CDR2 is SASEGT. Trimming removed 1 base at V and 0 bases at J, with 10 bases between. The CDR3 spans 16 residues. The CDR3 DNA follows: TGTGCCAGCAGTGAAGTTACGAGGAGCTCCTACAATGAGCAGTTCTTC. As protein: CASSEVTRSSYNEQFF.